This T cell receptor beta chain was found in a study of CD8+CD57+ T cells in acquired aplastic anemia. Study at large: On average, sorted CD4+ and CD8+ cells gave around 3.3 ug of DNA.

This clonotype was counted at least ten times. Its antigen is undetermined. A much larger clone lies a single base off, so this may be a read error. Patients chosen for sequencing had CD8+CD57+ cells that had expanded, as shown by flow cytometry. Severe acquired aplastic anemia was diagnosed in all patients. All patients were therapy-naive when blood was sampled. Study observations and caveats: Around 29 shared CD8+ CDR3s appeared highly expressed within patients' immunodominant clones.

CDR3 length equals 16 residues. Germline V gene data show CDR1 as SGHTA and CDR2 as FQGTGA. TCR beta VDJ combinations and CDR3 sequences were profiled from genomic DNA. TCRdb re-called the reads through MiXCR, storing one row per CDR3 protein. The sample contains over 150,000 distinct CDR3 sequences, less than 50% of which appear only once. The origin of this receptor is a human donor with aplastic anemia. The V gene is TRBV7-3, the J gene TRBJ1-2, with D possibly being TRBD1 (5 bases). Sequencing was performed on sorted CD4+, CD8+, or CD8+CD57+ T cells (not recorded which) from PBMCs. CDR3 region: CANSLTGWGTNYGYTF. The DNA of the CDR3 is TGTGCCAACAGCTTAACGGGCTGGGGGACTAACTATGGCTACACCTTC.